The rows below give T cell receptor beta chains drawn from one sample of a study of blood T cell repertoires in COVID-19. Sequencing was performed with immunoSEQ multiplex PCR; in TCRdb, only in-frame clones are kept and a portion is missing. The repertoire consists of hundreds of thousands of clones, with 85% occurring once and the leading ten covering 5.1%. The specimen sequenced was peripheral blood. The receptors come from a middle-aged man with active or convalescent COVID-19. The CDR3 runs from the conserved cysteine through the conserved F or W. A D gene is named only where the DNA matches it firmly. Clone size is given for some rows only: seen once, a few or many times, or a class if the clone is expanded.

>-|TRBV9|TRBD1|TRBJ1-2
CASSDRTGEGYTF
TGTGCCAGCAGCGACCGCACAGGGGAGGGCTACACCTTC
>-|TRBV12-1|-|TRBJ1-1
CASSFDGPDDTEAFF
TGTGCCAGCAGCTTTGATGGGCCCGATGACACTGAAGCTTTCTTT
>-|TRBV6-5|-|TRBJ2-2
CASTIEMNTGELFF
TGTGCCAGCACCATAGAGATGAACACCGGGGAGCTGTTTTTT
>-|TRBV11-2|TRBD2|TRBJ2-5
CASSPGLSETQYF
TGTGCCAGCAGCCCGGGACTAAGTGAGACCCAGTACTTC
>many|TRBV7-2|TRBD2|TRBJ2-1
CASRRIAGGIDEQFF
TGTGCCAGCAGACGTATAGCGGGAGGAATAGATGAGCAGTTCTTC
>-|TRBV2|-|TRBJ2-2
CASSPMQAATGELFF
TGTGCCAGCAGCCCGATGCAGGCAGCCACCGGGGAGCTGTTTTTT
>-|TRBV19|TRBD2|TRBJ2-7
CASSTGLAVAYEQYF
TGTGCCAGTAGTACCGGACTAGCGGTTGCCTACGAGCAGTACTTC
>-|TRBV7-9|TRBD1|TRBJ1-3
CASSFPGGQATFSGNTIYF
TGTGCCAGCAGCTTTCCAGGGGGACAGGCCACATTCTCTGGAAACACCATATATTTT
>once|TRBV27|TRBD2|TRBJ2-7
CASSFLLAGVNEQYF
TGTGCCAGCAGTTTCCTTCTAGCGGGAGTAAACGAGCAGTACTTC
>-|TRBV3-1/TRBV3-2|-|TRBJ1-1
CASSQGAVPNTEAFF
TGTGCCAGCAGCCAAGGAGCCGTCCCTAACACTGAAGCTTTCTTT
>-|TRBV19|TRBD1|TRBJ2-7
CASRDRVKQYF
TGTGCCAGTAGGGACAGGGTAAAGCAGTACTTC
>-|TRBV25-1|TRBD2|TRBJ2-3
CASSRTSGSTDTQYF
TGTGCCAGCAGCAGGACTAGCGGGAGCACAGATACGCAGTATTTT
>-|TRBV21-1|-|TRBJ1-5
CASSNSRQTISRHF
TGTGCCAGCAGCAATTCGCGGCAGACTATTTCTCGGCATTTT
>-|TRBV6-5|TRBD1|TRBJ1-2
CASSLTGGYGYTF
TGTGCCAGCAGCCTGACAGGGGGGTATGGCTACACCTTC
>-|TRBV7-8|TRBD1|TRBJ1-3
CASSLGQGAGNTIYF
TGTGCCAGCAGCTTAGGGCAGGGGGCTGGAAACACCATATATTTT
>-|TRBV5-1|TRBD1|TRBJ1-1
CASSTKQGAAEAFF
TGCGCCAGCAGCACTAAACAGGGGGCGGCTGAAGCTTTCTTT
>-|TRBV9|TRBD2|TRBJ2-3
CASSTSGSFGDTQYF
TGTGCCAGCAGCACTAGCGGGAGTTTCGGGGATACGCAGTATTTT
>-|TRBV25-1|-|TRBJ2-7
CASSVRGSSYEQYF
TGTGCCAGCAGTGTGAGGGGGAGCTCCTACGAGCAGTACTTC
>-|TRBV6-5|-|TRBJ1-1
CASSRREANTEAFF
TGTGCCAGCAGTCGCAGGGAGGCGAACACTGAAGCTTTCTTT
>-|TRBV12-5|-|TRBJ1-1
CASGLSGQSNTEAFF
TGTGCTAGCGGCCTGTCCGGACAATCGAACACTGAAGCTTTCTTT
>-|TRBV4-3|TRBD2|TRBJ2-4
CASSQSGGGPGNIQYF
TGCGCCAGCAGCCAATCTGGGGGAGGGCCCGGAAACATTCAGTACTTC
>-|TRBV2|-|TRBJ1-1
CASSGLAESTEAFF
TGTGCCAGCAGTGGCTTAGCGGAATCCACTGAAGCTTTCTTT
>-|TRBV18|-|TRBJ2-1
CASSPPTPEQFF
TGTGCCAGCTCACCACCGACTCCCGAGCAGTTCTTC
>once|TRBV19|-|TRBJ2-3
CASSIELSGTTYNTDTQYF
TGTGCCAGTAGTATAGAACTATCCGGGACAACGTATAACACAGATACGCAGTATTTT
>once|TRBV6-2/TRBV6-3|TRBD2|TRBJ2-1
CASSYLAGGGIGEQFF
TGTGCCAGCAGTTACCTAGCGGGAGGAGGGATTGGTGAGCAGTTCTTC
>-|TRBV5-1|-|TRBJ2-5
CASSFIDTQETQYF
TGCGCCAGCAGCTTTATAGACACCCAAGAGACCCAGTACTTC
>-|TRBV7-9|-|TRBJ1-6
CASTGPGNSPLHF
TGTGCCAGCACCGGGCCAGGGAATTCACCCCTCCACTTT
>-|TRBV2|TRBD1|TRBJ2-7
CASSRDREGEQYF
TGTGCCAGCAGCCGGGACAGGGAGGGCGAGCAGTACTTC
>-|TRBV6-5|-|TRBJ2-5
CASSYSLSGTQYF
TGTGCCAGCAGTTACTCTCTAAGCGGGACCCAGTACTTC
>-|TRBV15|TRBD2|TRBJ2-1
CATSRRAGRANEQFF
TGTGCCACCAGCAGACGAGCGGGGAGGGCCAATGAGCAGTTCTTC
>-|TRBV19|-|TRBJ1-5
CASSIRVNQPQHF
TGTGCCAGTAGTATCAGGGTCAATCAGCCCCAGCATTTT
>once|TRBV6-1|-|TRBJ1-1
CASSVKPTGYGGTEAFF
TGTGCCAGCAGTGTAAAACCCACAGGGTATGGAGGCACTGAAGCTTTCTTT
>once|TRBV19|TRBD1|TRBJ2-1
CASSMGQGYNEQFF
TGTGCCAGTAGTATGGGACAGGGGTACAATGAGCAGTTCTTC
>-|TRBV9|-|TRBJ1-2
CASSVEDGPNYGYTF
TGTGCCAGCAGCGTAGAGGATGGGCCTAACTATGGCTACACCTTC
>few|TRBV2|TRBD2|TRBJ2-1
CASVASGRGEQFF
TGTGCCAGCGTAGCTAGCGGGAGGGGTGAGCAGTTCTTC
>-|TRBV9|-|TRBJ1-2
CASSVRDSTNYGYTF
TGTGCCAGCAGCGTTCGGGACTCAACTAACTATGGCTACACCTTC
>-|TRBV7-9|-|TRBJ2-7
CASSLARGGGGEQYF
TGTGCCAGCAGCTTAGCCAGGGGAGGGGGTGGCGAGCAGTACTTC
>-|TRBV7-6|-|TRBJ2-1
CASSPGRNIEQFF
TGTGCCAGCAGCCCAGGGCGGAACATTGAGCAGTTCTTC
>-|TRBV5-1|-|TRBJ2-5
CASSPGLGGETQYF
TGCGCCAGCAGCCCCGGACTAGGGGGAGAGACCCAGTACTTC
>once|TRBV6-8|TRBD2|TRBJ2-3
CASSYSPVPTERGRTDTQYF
TGTGCCAGCAGTTACTCACCCGTACCGACCGAGCGGGGACGCACAGATACGCAGTATTTT
>-|TRBV6-5|-|TRBJ1-1
CASSYSSGPPYEAFF
TGTGCCAGCAGTTACTCGTCTGGGCCCCCTTATGAAGCTTTCTTT
>-|TRBV20-1|-|TRBJ2-7
CSAVDYDEQYF
TGCAGTGCGGTGGACTACGACGAGCAGTACTTC
>-|TRBV6-6|TRBD2|TRBJ2-3
CASVERAGATDTQYF
TGTGCCAGCGTGGAGAGGGCGGGAGCAACAGATACGCAGTATTTT
>-|TRBV7-2|TRBD2|TRBJ2-1
CASNPGAGGLYNEQFF
TGTGCCAGCAACCCTGGGGCGGGAGGGCTCTACAATGAGCAGTTCTTC
>-|TRBV9|TRBD2|TRBJ2-1
CASSLTSRGTSGNNEQFF
TGTGCCAGCAGCCTGACGAGCCGCGGGACTAGCGGGAACAATGAGCAGTTCTTC
>-|TRBV28|TRBD2|TRBJ2-1
CASSLGTSLSQFF
TGTGCCAGCAGTTTGGGGACTAGCTTATCGCAGTTCTTC
>-|TRBV19|TRBD2|TRBJ2-7
CASSIKGLAGGFSYEQYF
TGTGCCAGTAGTATAAAGGGACTAGCGGGAGGTTTCTCCTACGAGCAGTACTTC